A single sample is the source of the 20 T cell receptor beta chains below, sequenced in a study of OX40 agonist ivuxolimab in advanced cancers. Generated by immunoSEQ multiplex PCR, the TCRdb table keeps only in-frame clones and is missing some. The table lists roughly 60,000 clones, approximately 88% of them singletons, with about 0.77% in the top ten. Source: CD4+ or CD8+ T cells sorted from blood, taken in a trial of the OX40 agonist ivuxolimab. These receptors all stem from an adult with an advanced solid tumor such as melanoma, head and neck, liver or kidney cancer.

The gene calls are TRBV18 and TRBJ2-3, with 8 bases identical to TRBD1. The CDR3 contains 15 residues. Trimming at V came to 3 bases and at J to 3 bases, leaving 5 bases not matched to a gene. Germline CDR1 is KGHSH and CDR2 is LQKENI. The chain's CDR3 is CASSPGQGSTDTQYF. CDR3 DNA: TGTGCCAGCTCACCCGGACAGGGAAGTACAGATACGCAGTATTTT.

The V call is TRBV21-1, the J call TRBJ2-7; the table calls TRBD1, which could not be checked here. TRBV21-1 is flagged as a pseudogene. This CDR3 is 14 amino acids long. CDR3: CASSNGPEGDEQYF. For the CDR3, the DNA is TGTGCCAGCAGCAACGGGCCCGAAGGGGACGAGCAGTACTTC.

V and J are TRBV19 and TRBJ2-1; TRBD2 matches 7 bases. Germline-derived CDR1 and CDR2 are LNHDA and SQIVND (reference sequence). Unmatched junction bases numbered 11, after V lost 5 bases and J lost 7 bases. CDR3 size: 15 residues. The CDR3 protein is CASSPDRDGRNEQFF. The CDR3 nucleotides are TGTGCCAGTAGTCCAGACCGGGACGGGAGGAATGAGCAGTTCTTC.

The CDR3 here is CASRPTGGSGYGYTF. In DNA, the CDR3 is TGTGCCAGCAGGCCTACAGGGGGTTCGGGCTATGGCTACACCTTC. This chain uses TRBV14 with TRBJ1-2, with TRBD1 matching over 8 bases. The CDR3 spans 15 residues. Germline CDR1 is SGHDN and CDR2 is FVKESK. V shed 6 bases and J 4 bases; nucleotides not matched to a gene: 10.

The chain employs TRBV6-1 and TRBJ2-3; 9 bases are shared with TRBD1. V lost 7 bases to trimming and J lost 3 bases; unmatched junction nucleotides: 8. CDR3 length: 15 amino acids. Looked up from germline, CDR1 is MNHNS and CDR2 is SASEGT. The CDR3 DNA follows: TGTGCCAGCACCCAACAGGGGGCGCCGACAGATACGCAGTATTTT. As protein: CASTQQGAPTDTQYF.

This chain connects TRBV6-5 to TRBJ1-1; unclear D gene. This CDR3 spans 15 amino acids. CDR1 and CDR2 (germline): MNHEY, SVGAGI. The V gene lost 0 bases and the J gene lost 3 bases, with 11 bases spanning the gap. The CDR3 loop is CASSYSWNGDTEAFF. The CDR3 DNA reads as TGTGCCAGCAGTTACTCGTGGAATGGGGACACTGAAGCTTTCTTT.

The chain recombines TRBV30 with TRBJ1-2; 11 bases align to TRBD1. The CDR3 is 13 residues long. Germline lookup yields CDR1 GTSNPN and CDR2 SVGIG (reference sequence). J gave up 3 bases and V 8 bases, and 5 bases lay outside the gene matches. The DNA for the CDR3 is TGTGCCAGCCGGACAGGGGGCGACTATGGCTACACCTTC. This translates into CASRTGGDYGYTF.

The chain combines TRBV19 with TRBJ1-1; tentative D call: TRBD1 (5 bases). The ends were cut back, 5 bases at V and 5 bases at J, with 12 bases in the middle. The germline CDR1 and CDR2 sequences are LNHDA and SQIVND (reference sequence). The CDR3 extends over 13 amino acids. The DNA for the CDR3 is TGTGCCAGTAGTCTCGGGGGGGAGACTGAAGCTTTCTTT. The encoded protein is CASSLGGETEAFF.

The chain recombines TRBV30 with TRBJ2-7, with D perhaps TRBD2 (5 bases). The V and J ends lost 1 base and 4 bases respectively, with 5 bases between them. The germline V gene has CDR1 GTSNPN and CDR2 SVGIG (reference sequence). The CDR3 is made up of 11 amino acids. The CDR3 DNA sequence: TGTGCCTGGAGTGGACTATACGAGCAGTACTTC. Translation gives CAWSGLYEQYF.

The chain couples TRBV14 to TRBJ1-1; no clear D. This CDR3 comprises 14 residues. Germline CDR1 reads SGHDN; CDR2 reads FVKESK. With 1 base removed from V and 0 bases from J, the gap between germline ends came to 6 bases. The CDR3 DNA reads TGTGCCAGCAGCCAAGCGGGGATGAACACTGAAGCTTTCTTT. This gives the protein CASSQAGMNTEAFF.

V usage is TRBV5-1 and J usage is TRBJ1-5; 10 bases align to TRBD1. The CDR3 is 14 residues long. Trimming cost V 3 bases and J 5 bases; bases outside gene matches: 2. The germline gives CDR1 SGHRS, CDR2 YFSETQ. The CDR3 DNA is TGCGCCAGCAGCTGGGGGACAGGGGATCAGCCCCAGCATTTT. Protein product: CASSWGTGDQPQHF.

This chain connects TRBV5-6 to TRBJ1-3; D remains ambiguous. Germline V gene data show CDR1 as SGHDT and CDR2 as YYEEEE. Trimming pared 2 bases from V and 0 bases from J, leaving 6 bases between. This CDR3 is built from 14 residues. CDR3 bases: TGTGCCAGCAGCTTTCGGAGCTCTGGAAACACCATATATTTT. It encodes CASSFRSSGNTIYF.

This rearrangement joins TRBV18 to TRBJ2-2; 8 bases match TRBD2. V trimming: 2 bases; J trimming: 6 bases; junction bases outside the gene matches: 11. There are 17 residues in the CDR3. CDR1 KGHSH and CDR2 LQKENI come from the germline V gene. CDR3 bases: TGTGCCAGCTCACCAAGCCAAGCGGGAGTATATCCCGGGGAGCTGTTTTTT. Protein: CASSPSQAGVYPGELFF. Full variable domain (missing parts from reference TRBV18 and TRBJ2-2): NAGVMQNPRHLVRRRGQEARLRCSPMKGHSHVYWYRQLPEEGLKFMVYLQKENIIDESGMPKERFSAEFPKEGPSILRIQQVVRGDSAAYFCASSPSQAGVYPGELFFGEGSRLTVL.

The gene calls are TRBV19 and TRBJ2-1; a possible D gene is TRBD1 (6 bases). This CDR3 has 13 residues. Trimming removed 0 bases at V and 15 bases at J, with 15 bases between. Germline CDR1 and CDR2: LNHDA and SQIVND (reference sequence). For the CDR3, the DNA is TGTGCCAGTAGTATAGATTCCCTTGACAGGTCGTTCTTC. Amino acid sequence: CASSIDSLDRSFF.

The chain uses TRBV14 and TRBJ2-5; D unclear. V lost 0 bases and J lost 4, with 9 bases in between. This CDR3 is 14 amino acids long. The V gene's germline CDR1 is SGHDN and CDR2 FVKESK. The CDR3 sequence is CASSQDYLRETQYF. The CDR3 DNA follows: TGTGCCAGCAGCCAAGACTACCTACGAGAGACCCAGTACTTC.

V and J are TRBV7-3 and TRBJ1-1, with D unclear. There are 13 residues in the CDR3. Germline lookup yields CDR1 SGHTA and CDR2 FQGTGA. Trimming pared 5 bases from V and 2 bases from J, leaving 9 bases between. CDR3 in amino acids: CASSLGINTEAFF. For the CDR3, the DNA is TGTGCCAGCAGCCTGGGGATTAACACTGAAGCTTTCTTT.

The CDR3 DNA reads as TGCAGCGTTAGAGCGGGGGTAGGCGAGCAGTACTTC. Protein product: CSVRAGVGEQYF. The rearrangement joins TRBV29-1 to TRBJ2-7, with 8 bases fitting TRBD2. The CDR3 runs to 12 residues. In germline, CDR1 is SQVTM, CDR2 ANQGSEA. The ends lost 5 bases at V and 6 bases at J; junction bases unmatched: 6.

The chain has TRBV19 and TRBJ2-2; TRBD2 matches at 8 bases. Germline V gene sequence: CDR1 LNHDA, CDR2 SQIVND (reference sequence). The CDR3 extends over 15 amino acids. V trimming: 1 base; J trimming: 3 bases; junction bases outside the gene matches: 1. This CDR3 is CASSIAGGYTGELFF. DNA of the CDR3: TGTGCCAGTAGTATAGCGGGGGGGTACACCGGGGAGCTGTTTTTT.

This rearrangement joins TRBV5-1 to TRBJ2-3; no firm D call. Germline V gene data show CDR1 as SGHRS and CDR2 as YFSETQ. The CDR3 consists of 13 residues. Trimming cost V 7 bases and J 0 bases, with 9 bases left between them. The CDR3 DNA follows: TGCGCCAGCTCCCCCACTAGCACAGATACGCAGTATTTT. Translated: CASSPTSTDTQYF.

The chain uses TRBV18 and TRBJ1-1; 7 bases align to TRBD1. The J segment lost 0 bases and the V segment lost 2 bases, leaving 12 bases of the junction unmatched. The CDR3 is made up of 18 amino acids. Germline CDR1 reads KGHSH; CDR2 reads LQKENI. The CDR3 nucleotides are TGTGCCAGCTCACCAGTTAAGGGACAGCGTAATATGAACACTGAAGCTTTCTTT. The encoded protein is CASSPVKGQRNMNTEAFF.